These 10 T cell receptor beta chains were sequenced from one sample in a study of T cells after yellow fever vaccination (dated by TCRdb to between 2018 and 2021). In light of the paper, this sample's treatment or condition label describes: live attenuated yellow fever vaccine strain. The receptor library was made with 5' RACE. The sequencer listed for this sample is Illumina NovaSeq 6000. Using fastp at Q25 and MiXCR, TCRdb reprocessed the public reads and kept productive beta chains. Under each unique CDR3 protein, matching rows form one entry showing the most common genes and DNA. The sample data list 350,000 to 450,000 distinct CDR3 sequences, and 18% of these were observed just once. The ten largest clones add up to 15% to 20% of the sample. Source: PBMCs, taken before the yellow fever booster vaccination. Receptor source: a man aged 18 to 29 who received the YFV17D yellow fever vaccine.

This clonotype has more than one count but fewer than ten. The chain employs TRBV21-1 and TRBJ1-2; TRBD1 reflects the table's D call only, with no check against the DNA. TRBV21-1 is a known pseudogene. This CDR3 has 16 residues. The CDR3, as DNA: TGTGCCAGCAGCCCTCCCATGAGACAGGGCACTTGTGGCTACACCTTC. Amino acid sequence: CASSPPMRQGTCGYTF.

The chain has TRBV19 and TRBJ1-1; D gene unclear. V gave up 4 bases and J gave up 6 bases, with 9 bases separating them. This CDR3 region has 12 residues. Germline CDR1 reads LNHDA; CDR2 reads SQIVND (reference sequence). Here the CDR3 reads CASSKDGAEAFF. In DNA form, the CDR3 reads TGTGCCAGTAGTAAGGACGGCGCTGAAGCTTTCTTT.

The chain couples TRBV12-3 or TRBV12-4 to TRBJ1-5; perhaps TRBD1 as D (5 bases). CDR3 size: 14 residues. The V gene lost 10 bases and the J gene lost 0 bases, with 13 bases spanning the gap. CDR3 sequence reads: CATRGRYSNQPQHF. CDR3 DNA sequence: TGTGCCACCCGGGGACGGTATAGCAATCAGCCCCAGCATTTT.

The sample holds a few counts of this clonotype. The rearrangement joins TRBV7-6 to TRBJ2-5; 7 bases match TRBD1. Germline V CDR1 and CDR2: SGHVS, FNYEAQ. CDR3 length: 16 residues. J gave up 1 base and V 3 bases, and 8 bases lay outside the gene matches. The CDR3 spells CASSFGQVKLQETQYF. CDR3 sequence (DNA): TGTGCCAGCAGCTTCGGACAGGTTAAACTCCAAGAGACCCAGTACTTC.

In this sample, this clonotype turned up a few times. The gene calls are TRBV12-3 or TRBV12-4 and TRBJ2-7; TRBD1 agrees at 10 bases. The J segment lost 5 bases and the V segment lost 1 base, leaving 2 bases of the junction unmatched. CDR3 length: 14 amino acids. The CDR3 region has the DNA TGTGCCAGCAGTTTAGGGGGGACAGGGGACGAGCAGTACGTC. Amino acid sequence: CASSLGGTGDEQYV.

The rearrangement uses TRBV6-1 and TRBJ2-7; perhaps TRBD1 as D (6 bases). Trimming pared 4 bases from V and 4 bases from J, leaving 20 bases between. The CDR3 has 16 residues. Germline V gene lookup returns CDR1 MNHNS and CDR2 SASEGT. The CDR3 coding sequence is TGTGCCAGCAGTGCCGCAATCCAGGGGTTTGGTTACGAGCAGTACTTC. Translating gives CASSAAIQGFGYEQYF.

The chain has TRBV6-2 or TRBV6-3 and TRBJ2-1; D is uncertain. CDR3 length: 11 amino acids. Germline CDR1 and CDR2: MNHEY and SVGEGT. Trimming shortened V by 2 bases and J by 9 bases, and 5 bases separated the two germline ends. The CDR3: CASSYPGEQFF. The DNA for the CDR3 is TGTGCCAGCAGTTACCCGGGTGAGCAGTTCTTC.

Only a few counts were recorded for this clonotype. The gene calls are TRBV5-5 and TRBJ2-3; no clear D. The CDR3 is 16 amino acids. V lost 4 bases and J 2 bases, leaving 17 bases between the germline ends. Germline V lookup: CDR1 SGHKS, CDR2 YYEKEE (reference sequence). CDR3 protein: CASSPEALLFTDTQYF. The CDR3 DNA reads TGTGCCAGCAGCCCAGAGGCACTATTGTTCACAGATACGCAGTATTTT.

This clonotype was picked up a small number of times. V gene TRBV24-1 combines with J gene TRBJ2-3; the D gene could be TRBD1 or TRBD2 (6 bases each). The CDR3 covers 18 residues. V was trimmed by 4 bases and J by 2 bases, leaving 21 bases between them. Germline V gives CDR1 KGHDR, CDR2 SFDVKD. The CDR3: CATSDLPRRGPFTDTQYF. CDR3 coding DNA: TGTGCCACCAGTGACCTTCCTAGACGGGGGCCCTTCACAGATACGCAGTATTTT.

This clonotype was picked up a small number of times. The chain uses TRBV6-5 and TRBJ1-4; D is unclear. The CDR3 sequence is 15 residues long. CDR1 MNHEY and CDR2 SVGAGI come from the germline V gene. Trimming removed 2 bases from V and 5 bases from J, with 12 bases in between. The CDR3 protein is CASSYQPGRNEKLFF. CDR3 DNA sequence: TGTGCCAGCAGTTACCAGCCAGGACGCAATGAAAAACTGTTTTTT.